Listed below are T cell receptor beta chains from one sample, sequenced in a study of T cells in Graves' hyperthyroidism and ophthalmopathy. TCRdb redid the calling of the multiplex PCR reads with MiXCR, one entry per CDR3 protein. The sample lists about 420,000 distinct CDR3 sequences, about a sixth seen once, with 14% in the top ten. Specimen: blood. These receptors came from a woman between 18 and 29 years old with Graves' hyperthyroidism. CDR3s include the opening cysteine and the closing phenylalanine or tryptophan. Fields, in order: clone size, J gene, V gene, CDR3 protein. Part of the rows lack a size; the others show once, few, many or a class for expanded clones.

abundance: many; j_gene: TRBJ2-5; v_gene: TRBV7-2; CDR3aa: CASSARQQRETQYF
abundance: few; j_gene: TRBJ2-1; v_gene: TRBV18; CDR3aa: CASSSRLYNEQFF
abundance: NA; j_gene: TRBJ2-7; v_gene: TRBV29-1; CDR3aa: CSVVEGVVNEQYF
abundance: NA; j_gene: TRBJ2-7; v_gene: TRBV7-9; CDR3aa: CASSRGPSWDEQYF
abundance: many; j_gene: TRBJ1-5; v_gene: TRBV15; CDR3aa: CATSSGTGVRQPQHF
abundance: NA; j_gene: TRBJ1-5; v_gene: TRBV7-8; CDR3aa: CVSSLLSNQPQHF
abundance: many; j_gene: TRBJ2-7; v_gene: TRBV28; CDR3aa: CASSPRAGGRYEQYF
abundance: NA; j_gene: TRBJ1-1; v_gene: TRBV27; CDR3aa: CASRITRKHNTEAFF
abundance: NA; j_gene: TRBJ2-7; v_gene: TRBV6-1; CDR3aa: CASSEIGTGDYEQYF
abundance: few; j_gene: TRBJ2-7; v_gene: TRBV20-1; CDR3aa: CSALGGGGAKEQYF
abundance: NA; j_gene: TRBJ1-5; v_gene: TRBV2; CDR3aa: CASSEELGGKPQHF
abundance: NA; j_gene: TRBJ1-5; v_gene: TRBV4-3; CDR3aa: CASSQQSNQPQHF
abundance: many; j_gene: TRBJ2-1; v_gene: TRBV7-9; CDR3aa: CASSGGGRYNEQFF
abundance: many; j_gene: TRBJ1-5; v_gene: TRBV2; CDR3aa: CASSGEGGSNQPQHF
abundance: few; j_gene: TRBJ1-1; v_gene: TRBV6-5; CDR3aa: CASSYSNENTEAFF
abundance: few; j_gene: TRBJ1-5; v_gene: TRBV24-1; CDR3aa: CATSGQGNQPQHF
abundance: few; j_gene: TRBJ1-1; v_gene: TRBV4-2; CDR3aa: CASSQEIRGMNTEAFF
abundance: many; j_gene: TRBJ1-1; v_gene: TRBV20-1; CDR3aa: CSARQGLDTEAFF
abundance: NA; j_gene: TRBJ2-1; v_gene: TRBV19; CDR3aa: CASSISARVNEQFF
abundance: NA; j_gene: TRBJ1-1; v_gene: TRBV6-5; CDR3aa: CASSYLTGSTEAFF
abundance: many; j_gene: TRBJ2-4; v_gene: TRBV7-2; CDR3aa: CASSLSSGQGKNIQYF
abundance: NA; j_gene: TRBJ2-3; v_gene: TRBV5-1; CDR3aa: CASSLGQVGNTQYF
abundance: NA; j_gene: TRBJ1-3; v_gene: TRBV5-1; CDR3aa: CASSEQAGAGNTIYF
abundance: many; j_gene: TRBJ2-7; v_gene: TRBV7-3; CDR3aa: CASSDSRGREQYF
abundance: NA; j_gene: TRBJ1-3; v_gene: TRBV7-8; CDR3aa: CASHFGRDGRLHSGNTIYF
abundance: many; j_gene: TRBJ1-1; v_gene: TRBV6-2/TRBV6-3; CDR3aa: CASSYLTGTEAFF
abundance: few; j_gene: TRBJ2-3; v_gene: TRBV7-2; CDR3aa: CASSPFGGPAGGTDTQYF
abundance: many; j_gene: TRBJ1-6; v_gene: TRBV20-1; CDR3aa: CSAVRDRVDNSPLHF
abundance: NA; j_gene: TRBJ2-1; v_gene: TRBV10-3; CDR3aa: CAISSTSGGVNEQFF
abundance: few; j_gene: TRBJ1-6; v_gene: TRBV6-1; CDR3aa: CASSYSRVFNSPLHF
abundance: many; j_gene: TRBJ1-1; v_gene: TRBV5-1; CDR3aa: CASRHPNTEAFF
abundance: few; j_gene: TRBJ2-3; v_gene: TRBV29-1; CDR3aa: CSVEAIPGGAADTQYF
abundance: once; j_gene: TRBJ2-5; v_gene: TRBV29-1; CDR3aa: CSVGTGETQYF
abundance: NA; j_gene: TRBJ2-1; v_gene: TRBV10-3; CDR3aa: CAIGTKIYNEQFF
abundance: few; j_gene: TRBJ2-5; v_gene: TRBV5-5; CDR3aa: CASSLQQGAQETQYF
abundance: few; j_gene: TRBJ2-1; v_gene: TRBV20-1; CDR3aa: CSARTPGLPYNEQFF
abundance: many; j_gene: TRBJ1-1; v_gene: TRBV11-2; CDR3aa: CASSSYRGVTEAFF
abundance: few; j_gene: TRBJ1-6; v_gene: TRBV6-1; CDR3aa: CASSEQWGNSPLHF
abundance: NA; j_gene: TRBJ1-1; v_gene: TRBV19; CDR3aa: CASSIDVYTEAFF
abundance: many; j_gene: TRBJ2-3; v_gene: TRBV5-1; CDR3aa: CASSSEADTQYF
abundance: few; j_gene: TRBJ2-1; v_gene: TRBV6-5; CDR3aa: CASSYPGQVYNEQFF
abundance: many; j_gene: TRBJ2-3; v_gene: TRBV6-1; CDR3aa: CASSVWLAGGPSATDTQYF
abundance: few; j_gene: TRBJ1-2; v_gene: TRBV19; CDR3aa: CASSDRAGAYYGYTF
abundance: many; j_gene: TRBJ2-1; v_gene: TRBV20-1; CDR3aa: CSALGNEQFF
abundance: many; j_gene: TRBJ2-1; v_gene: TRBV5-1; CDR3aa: CASSLRLAGVGNEQFF
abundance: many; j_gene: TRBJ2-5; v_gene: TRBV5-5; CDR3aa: CASSLSTTGETQYF
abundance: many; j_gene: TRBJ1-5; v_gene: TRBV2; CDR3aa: CASRETLDRVGIQPQHF
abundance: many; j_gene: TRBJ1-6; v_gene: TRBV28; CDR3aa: CASIGLLGNSPLHF
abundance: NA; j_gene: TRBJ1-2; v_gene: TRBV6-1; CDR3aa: CASSAISASVNYGYTF
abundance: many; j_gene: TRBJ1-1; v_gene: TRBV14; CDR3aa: CASSPRQGRNTEAFF
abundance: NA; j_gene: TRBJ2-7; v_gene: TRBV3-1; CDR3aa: CASSTGGEQYF
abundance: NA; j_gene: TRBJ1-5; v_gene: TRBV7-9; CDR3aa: CASREDSYQPQHF
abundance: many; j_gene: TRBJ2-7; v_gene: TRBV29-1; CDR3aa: CSVRSGTGPYEQYF
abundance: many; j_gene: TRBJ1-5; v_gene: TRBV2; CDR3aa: CASSGDRGRFQPQHF